The clone carrying this T cell receptor beta chain appeared once. Its antigen is unknown. All donors participated as healthy donors of bone marrow. There are 15 residues in the CDR3. Germline V gene lookup returns CDR1 MDHEN and CDR2 SYDVKM. V dropped 6 bases and J dropped 6 bases, with 17 bases sitting between them. PCR amplification relied on 60 Vbeta primers (plus 13 Jbeta primers). Only in-frame clones appear in the TCRdb table, and some are missing; sequencing was by immunoSEQ multiplex PCR. The sample carries fewer than 200,000 clones, roughly 80% recorded once. This specimen comes from a study of cytomegalovirus exposure and HLA in healthy donors. General study results and limits: For cytomegalovirus status, the classifier reportedly gave diagnoses with high specificity and sensitivity. The likely explanation for a cluster of highly shared sequence variants was sequencing artifact. A later analysis showed HLA-associated TCR beta chains outstripping equally common others in clonal expansion.

V usage is TRBV28 and J usage is TRBJ2-2, with D perhaps TRBD2 (6 bases). Sequencing was carried out using PBMCs. This sequence originates from a woman in her forties or fifties in good health and CMV-seropositive. This CDR3 is CASRGFSGVSGELFF. The CDR3 DNA reads as TGTGCCAGCAGAGGGTTTAGCGGAGTTTCCGGGGAGCTGTTTTTT.